The source of this T cell receptor beta chain is a study of cytomegalovirus exposure and HLA in healthy donors. The CDR3 is made up of 14 amino acids. The V gene lost 6 bases and the J gene lost 4 bases, with 13 bases spanning the gap. CDR1 WNHNN and CDR2 SYGVQD come from the germline V gene (reference sequence). This clone was counted only a few times. In the PCR, 60 Vbeta and 13 Jbeta primers were used. Sequencing used immunoSEQ multiplex PCR; TCRdb keeps in-frame clones, though not all of them. The data contain about 200,000 clones, around 82% of them seen just once; the ten biggest clones take up about 1.7%.

Input material: PBMCs. This chain connects TRBV10-1 to TRBJ1-5; D is perhaps TRBD1 (5 bases). This receptor was identified in a man aged 35 to 55 in good health and CMV-seropositive. This CDR3 is CASRGEEGNQPQHF. In DNA form, the CDR3 reads TGCGCCAGCAGGGGGGAGGAGGGGAATCAGCCCCAGCATTTT.